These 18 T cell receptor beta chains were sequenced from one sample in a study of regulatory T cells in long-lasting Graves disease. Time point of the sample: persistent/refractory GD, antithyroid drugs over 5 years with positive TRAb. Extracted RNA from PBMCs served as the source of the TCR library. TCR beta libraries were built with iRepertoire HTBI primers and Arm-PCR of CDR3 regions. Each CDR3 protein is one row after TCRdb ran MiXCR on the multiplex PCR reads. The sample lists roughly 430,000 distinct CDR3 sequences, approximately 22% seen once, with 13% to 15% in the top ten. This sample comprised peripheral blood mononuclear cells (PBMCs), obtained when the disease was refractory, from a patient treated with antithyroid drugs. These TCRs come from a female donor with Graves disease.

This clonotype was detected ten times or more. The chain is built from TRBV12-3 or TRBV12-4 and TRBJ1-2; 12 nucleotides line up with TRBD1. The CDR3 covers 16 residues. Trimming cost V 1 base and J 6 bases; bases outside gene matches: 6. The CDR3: CASSLGVGTGGDGYTF. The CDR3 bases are TGTGCCAGCAGTTTAGGAGTAGGGACAGGGGGCGATGGCTACACCTTC.

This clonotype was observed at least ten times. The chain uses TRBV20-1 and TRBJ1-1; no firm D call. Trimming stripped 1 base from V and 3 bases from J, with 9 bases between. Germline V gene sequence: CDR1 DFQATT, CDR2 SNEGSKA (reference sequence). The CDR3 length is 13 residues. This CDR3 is CSARGNGYTEAFF. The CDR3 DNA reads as TGCAGTGCTAGAGGGAACGGATACACTGAAGCTTTCTTT.

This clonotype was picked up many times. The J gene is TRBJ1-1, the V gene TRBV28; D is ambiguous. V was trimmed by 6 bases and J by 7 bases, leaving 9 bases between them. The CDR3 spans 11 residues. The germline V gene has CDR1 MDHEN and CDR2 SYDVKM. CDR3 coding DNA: TGTGCCAGCAGATTAGGTCGTGAAGCTTTCTTT. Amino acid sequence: CASRLGREAFF.

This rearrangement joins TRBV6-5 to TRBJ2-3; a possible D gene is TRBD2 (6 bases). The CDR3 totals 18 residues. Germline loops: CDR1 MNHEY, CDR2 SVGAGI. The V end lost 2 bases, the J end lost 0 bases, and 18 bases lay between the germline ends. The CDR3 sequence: CASSYASPSSGSTDTQYF. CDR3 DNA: TGTGCCAGCAGTTACGCCTCTCCCTCGAGCGGGAGCACAGATACGCAGTATTTT.

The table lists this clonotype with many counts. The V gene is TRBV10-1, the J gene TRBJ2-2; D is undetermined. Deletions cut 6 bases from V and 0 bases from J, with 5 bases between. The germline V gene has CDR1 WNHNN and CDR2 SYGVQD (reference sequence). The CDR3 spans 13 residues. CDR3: CASRRTNTGELFF. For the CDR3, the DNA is TGCGCCAGCAGAAGGACGAACACCGGGGAGCTGTTTTTT.

The CDR3 reads CASSDFGQGAGELFF. The DNA of the CDR3 is TGTGCCAGCAGTGATTTTGGACAGGGGGCCGGGGAGCTGTTTTTT. The chain is built from TRBV2 and TRBJ2-2; TRBD1 matches 10 bases. V trimming: 3 bases; J trimming: 6 bases; junction bases outside the gene matches: 4. Germline V gene lookup returns CDR1 SNHLY and CDR2 FYNNEI. The CDR3 runs to 15 residues.

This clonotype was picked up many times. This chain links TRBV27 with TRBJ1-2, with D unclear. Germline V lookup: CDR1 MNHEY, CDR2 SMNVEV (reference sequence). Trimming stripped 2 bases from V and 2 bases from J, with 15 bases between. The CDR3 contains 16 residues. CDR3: CASSLTPFQPNYGYTF. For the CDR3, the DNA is TGTGCCAGCAGTTTAACCCCGTTTCAGCCCAACTATGGCTACACCTTC.

CDR3 sequence reads: CASSLGAVRWADEQFF. In DNA form, the CDR3 reads TGTGCCAGCAGTTTAGGGGCGGTGCGGTGGGCAGATGAGCAGTTCTTC. The chain carries TRBV28 and TRBJ2-1, with D possibly TRBD1 on 5 matching bases. Per germline, CDR1 MDHEN and CDR2 SYDVKM. The CDR3 sequence is 16 residues long. V lost 2 bases, J lost 8 bases, and 19 bases lay in between.

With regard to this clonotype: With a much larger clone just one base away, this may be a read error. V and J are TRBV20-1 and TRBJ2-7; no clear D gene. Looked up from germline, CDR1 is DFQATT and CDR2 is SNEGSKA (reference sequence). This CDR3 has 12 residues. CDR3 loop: CSARGNSYKQYF. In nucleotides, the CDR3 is TGCAGTGCTAGAGGCAACTCCTACAAGCAGTACTTC.

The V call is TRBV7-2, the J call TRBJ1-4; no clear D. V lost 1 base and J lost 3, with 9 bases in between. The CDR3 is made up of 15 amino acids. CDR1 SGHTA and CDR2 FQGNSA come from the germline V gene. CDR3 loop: CASSLVGQPNEKLFF. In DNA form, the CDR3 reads TGTGCCAGCAGCTTAGTCGGTCAACCTAATGAAAAACTGTTTTTT.

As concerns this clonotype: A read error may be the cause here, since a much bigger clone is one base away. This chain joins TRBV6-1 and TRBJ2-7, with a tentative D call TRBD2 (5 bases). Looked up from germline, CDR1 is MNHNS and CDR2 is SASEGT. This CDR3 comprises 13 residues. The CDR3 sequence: CASSPNSDYEQCF. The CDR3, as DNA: TGTGCCAGCAGTCCCAATAGCGACTACGAGCAGTGCTTC.

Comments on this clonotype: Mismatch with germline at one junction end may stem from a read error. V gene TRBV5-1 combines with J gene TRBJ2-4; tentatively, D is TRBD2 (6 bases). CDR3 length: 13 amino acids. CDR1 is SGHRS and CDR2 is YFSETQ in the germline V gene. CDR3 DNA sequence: TGCGCCAGCAGCCTCACTTACCGGGACTGGGCGTTCTTC. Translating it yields CASSLTYRDWAFF.

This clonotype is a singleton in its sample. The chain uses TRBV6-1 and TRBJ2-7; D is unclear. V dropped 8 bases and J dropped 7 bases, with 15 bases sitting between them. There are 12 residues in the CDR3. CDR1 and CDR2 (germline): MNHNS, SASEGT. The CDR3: CASEGPVVEQYF. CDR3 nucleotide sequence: TGTGCCAGCGAAGGCCCAGTGGTTGAGCAGTACTTC.

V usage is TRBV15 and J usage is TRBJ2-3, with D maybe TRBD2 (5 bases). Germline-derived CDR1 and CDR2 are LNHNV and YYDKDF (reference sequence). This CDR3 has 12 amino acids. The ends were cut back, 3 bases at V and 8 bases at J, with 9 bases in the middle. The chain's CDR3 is CATSRAGGTQYF. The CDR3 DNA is TGTGCCACCAGCAGGGCGGGCGGTACGCAGTATTTT.

The chain's CDR3 is CASSFLRKRVQFENEQFF. DNA of the CDR3: TGTGCCAGCAGTTTCCTTCGGAAGAGGGTTCAATTTGAAAATGAGCAGTTCTTC. The V and J genes are TRBV28 and TRBJ2-5; possibly TRBD2 for D (5 bases). Judging by the DNA end, TRBJ2-1 fits better; the J call may be wrong. The CDR3 has 18 amino acids. Germline V gene data show CDR1 as MDHEN and CDR2 as SYDVKM.

For the CDR3, the DNA is TGCAGTGCTAGAGACAAGGACAGGGCTCGTTTATACGAGCAGTACTTC. Encoded protein: CSARDKDRARLYEQYF. V and J are TRBV20-1 and TRBJ2-7, with 8 bases lining up with TRBD1. The CDR3 extends over 16 amino acids. Germline V lookup: CDR1 DFQATT, CDR2 SNEGSKA (reference sequence). After removal of 0 bases from V and 4 bases from J, the junction contained 11 bases not matched to a gene.

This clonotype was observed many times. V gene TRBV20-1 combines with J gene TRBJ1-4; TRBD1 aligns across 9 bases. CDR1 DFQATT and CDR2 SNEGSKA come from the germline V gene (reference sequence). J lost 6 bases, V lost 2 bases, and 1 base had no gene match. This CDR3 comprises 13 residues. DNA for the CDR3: TGCAGTGCTAGAAGACAGGGGGATGAAAAACTGTTTTTT. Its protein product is CSARRQGDEKLFF.

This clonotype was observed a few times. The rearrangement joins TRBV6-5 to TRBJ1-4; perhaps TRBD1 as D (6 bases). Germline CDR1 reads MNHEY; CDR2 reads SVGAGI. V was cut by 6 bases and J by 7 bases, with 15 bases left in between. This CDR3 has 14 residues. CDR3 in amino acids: CASSYREQGEKLFF. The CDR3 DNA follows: TGTGCCAGCAGCTACAGGGAACAGGGTGAAAAACTGTTTTTT.